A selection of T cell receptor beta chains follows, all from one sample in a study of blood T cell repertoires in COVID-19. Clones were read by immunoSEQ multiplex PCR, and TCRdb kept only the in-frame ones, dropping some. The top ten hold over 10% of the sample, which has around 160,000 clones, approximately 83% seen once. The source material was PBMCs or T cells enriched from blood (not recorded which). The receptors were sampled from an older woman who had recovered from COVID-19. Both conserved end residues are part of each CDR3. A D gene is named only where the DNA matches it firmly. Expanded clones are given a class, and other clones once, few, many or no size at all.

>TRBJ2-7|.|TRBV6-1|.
TGTGCCAGCAGTGAGTTAGAAACGGGACTGAACTACGAGCAGTACTTC
CASSELETGLNYEQYF
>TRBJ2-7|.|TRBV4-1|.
TGCGCCAGCAGCCGCGACTCGAGAAACTCCTACGAGCAGTACTTC
CASSRDSRNSYEQYF
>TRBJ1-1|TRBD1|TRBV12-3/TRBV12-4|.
TGTGCCAGCAGTCCCCAACAGGGGGCGACGACTTTCTTT
CASSPQQGATTFF
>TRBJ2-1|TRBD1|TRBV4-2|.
TGTGCCAGCAGCCAGTTCCGGGACAGGGGAAATGAGCAGTTCTTC
CASSQFRDRGNEQFF
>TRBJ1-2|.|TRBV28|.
TGTGCCAGCAGTTTATTGGCAGGGGCTAACTATGGCTACACCTTC
CASSLLAGANYGYTF
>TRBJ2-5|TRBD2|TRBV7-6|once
TGTGCCAGCAGCTGGGGACTAGCGGGAGGGCGTGAGACCCAGTACTTC
CASSWGLAGGRETQYF
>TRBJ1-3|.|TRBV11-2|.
TGTGCCAGCAGTCTCAGCGTCGGTGGAAACACCATATATTTT
CASSLSVGGNTIYF
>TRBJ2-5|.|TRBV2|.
TGTGCCAGCAGCAAAGACAGGCCCCAGTACTTC
CASSKDRPQYF
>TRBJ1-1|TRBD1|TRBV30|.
TGTGCCTGGAGGGCAGGGGGGTCGAACACTGAAGCTTTCTTT
CAWRAGGSNTEAFF
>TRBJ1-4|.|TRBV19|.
TGTGCCAGTAGGGAGCGGGGAGCTAATGAAAAACTGTTTTTT
CASRERGANEKLFF
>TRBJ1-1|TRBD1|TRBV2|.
TGTGCCAGCAGGAGGGACAGGGTTCAAAACACTGAAGCTTTCTTT
CASRRDRVQNTEAFF
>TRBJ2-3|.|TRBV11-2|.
TGTGCCAGCAGCTTAGATCGGGGGAGCACAGATACGCAGTATTTT
CASSLDRGSTDTQYF
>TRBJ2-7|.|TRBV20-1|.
TGCAGTGCTGGTGAACAACAGGGAGTCTACGAGCAGTACTTC
CSAGEQQGVYEQYF
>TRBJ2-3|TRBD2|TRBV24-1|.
TGTGCCACCAGTGATGACCAACTAGCGGGCCACACAGATACGCAGTATTTT
CATSDDQLAGHTDTQYF
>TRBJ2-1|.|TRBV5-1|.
TGCGCCAGCAGCTTGGCGAGACTTGGGTCGGCCAATGAGCAGTTCTTC
CASSLARLGSANEQFF
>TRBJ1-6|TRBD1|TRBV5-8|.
TGTGCCAGCAGCCATACCGGGACAGGGCTTTCACCCCTCCACTTT
CASSHTGTGLSPLHF
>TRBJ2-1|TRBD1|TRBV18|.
TGTGCCAGCTCCTCCTCCACAGGGGCGAATGAGCAGTTCTTC
CASSSSTGANEQFF
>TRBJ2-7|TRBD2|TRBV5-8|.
TGTGCCAGCAGCCGCATTGCGGGGGGAGAGCAGTACTTC
CASSRIAGGEQYF
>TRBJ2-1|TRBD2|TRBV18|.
TGTGCCAGCTCACGAGAGACTAGCATCCATGAGCAGTTCTTC
CASSRETSIHEQFF
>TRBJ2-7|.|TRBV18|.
TGTGCCAGCTCACCACCCAGGATATTACGCGAGCAGTACTTC
CASSPPRILREQYF
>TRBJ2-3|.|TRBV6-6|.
TGTGCCATTCGTCGGGAGGGGGCGGATGGTACGCAGTATTTT
CAIRREGADGTQYF
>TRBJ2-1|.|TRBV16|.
TGTGCCAGCAGCCGAGTTAGGGGGAGCAATGAGCAGTTCTTC
CASSRVRGSNEQFF
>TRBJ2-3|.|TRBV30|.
TGTGCCTGGACCACGGGGTCTAGCACAGATACGCAGTATTTT
CAWTTGSSTDTQYF
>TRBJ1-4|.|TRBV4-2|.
TGTGCCAGCAGCCTAAGCCGGGGGGCGGGAGAAAAACTGTTTTTT
CASSLSRGAGEKLFF
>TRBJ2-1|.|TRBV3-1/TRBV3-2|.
TGTGCCAGCAGCCAGCGGGGTTCTTGGTCCTACAATGAGCAGTTCTTC
CASSQRGSWSYNEQFF
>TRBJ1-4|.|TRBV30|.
TGTGCCTGGACCCTGCCTGGAGGGGCAGGACTGTTTTTT
CAWTLPGGAGLFF
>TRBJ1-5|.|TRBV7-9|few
TGTGCCAGCAGCTTGGGGGGTGGCAATCAGCCCCAGCATTTT
CASSLGGGNQPQHF
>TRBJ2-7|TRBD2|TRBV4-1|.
TGCGCCAGCAGCCATGAGCGGGAGTCAACCTACGAGCAGTACTTC
CASSHERESTYEQYF
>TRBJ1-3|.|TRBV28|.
TGTGCCAGCAGTTCCCAACAGGGATCTACTGGAAACACCATATATTTT
CASSSQQGSTGNTIYF
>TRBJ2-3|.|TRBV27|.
TGTGCCAGCAGACCGAGGACAGTGACTAGCACAGATACGCAGTATTTT
CASRPRTVTSTDTQYF
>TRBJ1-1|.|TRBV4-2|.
TGTGCCAGCAGCCAAGATGGCCAGGATAACACTGAAGCTTTCTTT
CASSQDGQDNTEAFF
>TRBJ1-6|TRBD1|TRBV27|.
TGTGCCAGCAGCCTGGACAGGGGGAATTCACCCCTCCACTTT
CASSLDRGNSPLHF
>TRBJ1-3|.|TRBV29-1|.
TGCAGCGTTGAAGAAAACCCCTCGTCCAAACTCGGAAACACCATATATTTT
CSVEENPSSKLGNTIYF
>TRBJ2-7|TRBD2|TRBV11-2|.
TGTGCCAGCAGCTTAGTTCGGGGGGCCTACGAGCAGTACTTC
CASSLVRGAYEQYF
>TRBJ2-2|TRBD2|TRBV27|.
TGTGCCAGCAGAGCGGGAGGGACCGGGGAGCTGTTTTTT
CASRAGGTGELFF
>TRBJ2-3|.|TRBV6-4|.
TGTGCCAGCAGCCCCTTCCGGGGGGCCGGTACGGATACGCAGTATTTT
CASSPFRGAGTDTQYF
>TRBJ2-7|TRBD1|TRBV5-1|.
TGCGCCAGCGCAACCGGGACAGGGGTCTACGAGCAGTACTTC
CASATGTGVYEQYF
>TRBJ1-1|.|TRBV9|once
TGTGCCAGCAGCGAGAGGAGTAAAACTGAAGCTTTCTTT
CASSERSKTEAFF
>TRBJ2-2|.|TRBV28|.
TGTGCCAGCAGTTCGTCGACCGGGGAGCTGTTTTTT
CASSSSTGELFF
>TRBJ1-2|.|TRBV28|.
TGTGCCAGCAGTTTATCAGGGATAGGTAACTATGGCTACACCTTC
CASSLSGIGNYGYTF
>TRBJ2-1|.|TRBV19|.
TGTGCCAGTAGCGGACTGGACTACAATGAGCAGTTCTTC
CASSGLDYNEQFF
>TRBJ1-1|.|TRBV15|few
TGTGCCACCAGCAAGTCGATATCAGGCACTGAAGCTTTCTTT
CATSKSISGTEAFF